This T cell receptor (beta chain) was captured in a study of OX40 agonist ivuxolimab in advanced cancers. Clones were read by immunoSEQ multiplex PCR, and TCRdb kept only the in-frame ones, dropping some. There are 80,000 or so clones in the sample; 84% occur only once, and under 8.5% lies in the top ten. V dropped 7 bases and J dropped 8 bases, with 15 bases sitting between them. The CDR3 has 13 residues. Germline lookup yields CDR1 SGDLS and CDR2 YYNGEE. This receptor was taken from an adult with an advanced solid tumor such as melanoma, head and neck, liver or kidney cancer. The chain employs TRBV9 and TRBJ1-4; tentative D call: TRBD1 (6 bases). The material sequenced was CD4+ or CD8+ T cells sorted from blood, taken in a trial of the OX40 agonist ivuxolimab. The CDR3 DNA is TGTGCCAGCTCCCGGACAGACAAGGAAAAACTGTTTTTT. Protein product: CASSRTDKEKLFF.